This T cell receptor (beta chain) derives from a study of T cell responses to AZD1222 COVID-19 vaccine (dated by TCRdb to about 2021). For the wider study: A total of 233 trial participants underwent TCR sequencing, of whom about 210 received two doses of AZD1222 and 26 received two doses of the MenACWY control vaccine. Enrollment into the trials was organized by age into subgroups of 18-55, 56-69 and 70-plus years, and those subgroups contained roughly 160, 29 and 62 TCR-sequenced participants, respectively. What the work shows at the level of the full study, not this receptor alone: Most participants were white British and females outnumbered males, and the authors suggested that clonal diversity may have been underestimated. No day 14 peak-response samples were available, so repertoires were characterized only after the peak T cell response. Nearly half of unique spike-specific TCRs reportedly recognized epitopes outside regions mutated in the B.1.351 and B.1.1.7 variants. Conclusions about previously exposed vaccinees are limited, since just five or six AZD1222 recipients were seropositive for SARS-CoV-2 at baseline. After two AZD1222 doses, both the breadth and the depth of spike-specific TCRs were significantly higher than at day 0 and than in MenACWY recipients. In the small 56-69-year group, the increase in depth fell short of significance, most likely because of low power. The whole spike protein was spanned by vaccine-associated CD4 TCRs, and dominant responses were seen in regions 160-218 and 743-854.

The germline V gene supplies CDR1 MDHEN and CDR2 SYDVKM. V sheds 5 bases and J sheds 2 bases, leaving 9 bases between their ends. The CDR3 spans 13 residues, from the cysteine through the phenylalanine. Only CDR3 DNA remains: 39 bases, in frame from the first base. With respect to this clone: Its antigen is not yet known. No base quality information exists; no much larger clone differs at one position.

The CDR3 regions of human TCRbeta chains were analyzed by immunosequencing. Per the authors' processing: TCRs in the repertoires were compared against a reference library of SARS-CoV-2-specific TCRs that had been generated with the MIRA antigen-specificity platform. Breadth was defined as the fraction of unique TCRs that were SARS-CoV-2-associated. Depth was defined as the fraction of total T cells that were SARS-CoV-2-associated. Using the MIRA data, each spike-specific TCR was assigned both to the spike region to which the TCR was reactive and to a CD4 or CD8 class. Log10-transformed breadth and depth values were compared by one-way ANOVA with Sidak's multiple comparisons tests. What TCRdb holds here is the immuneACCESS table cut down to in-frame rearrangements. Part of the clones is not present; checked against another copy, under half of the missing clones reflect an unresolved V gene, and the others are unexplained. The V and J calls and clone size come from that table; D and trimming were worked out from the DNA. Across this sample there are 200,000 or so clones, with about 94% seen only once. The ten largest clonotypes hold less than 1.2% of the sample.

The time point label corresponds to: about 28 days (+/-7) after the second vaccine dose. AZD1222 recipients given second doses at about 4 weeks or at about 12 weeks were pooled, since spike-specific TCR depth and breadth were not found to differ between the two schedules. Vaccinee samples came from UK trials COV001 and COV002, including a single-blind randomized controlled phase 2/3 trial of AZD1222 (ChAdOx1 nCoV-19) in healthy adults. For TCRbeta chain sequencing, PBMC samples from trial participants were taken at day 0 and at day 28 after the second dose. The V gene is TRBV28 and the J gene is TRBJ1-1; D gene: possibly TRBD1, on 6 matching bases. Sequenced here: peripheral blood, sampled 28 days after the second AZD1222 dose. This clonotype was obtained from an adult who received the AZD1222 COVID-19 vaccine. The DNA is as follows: TGTGCCAGCAGTAAACAGGGAAACACTGAAGCTTTCTTT. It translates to CASSKQGNTEAFF.